Listed below are T cell receptor beta chains from one sample, sequenced in a study of tumor-infiltrating lymphocytes in primary liver carcinoma. TCRdb reprocessed the multiplex PCR reads via MiXCR and lists one record per CDR3 protein. The data contain about 350,000 distinct CDR3 sequences, less than 70% of them singletons. Input material: peripheral blood. The receptors here all came from a man aged 35-49 years with primary liver carcinoma and hepatitis B virus infection. Each CDR3 is given with its conserved first and last residue. The D gene is left open where the match is weak. Clone size, where shown, is once, few, many, or a class for clones that have expanded.

abundance	j_gene	v_gene	d_gene	CDR3aa	CDR3nt
few	TRBJ2-1	TRBV12-3/TRBV12-4	-	CASSPQSPNEQFF	TGTGCCAGCAGCCCTCAATCCCCCAATGAGCAGTTCTTC
many	TRBJ2-3	TRBV11-1	-	CASKGTVTDTQYF	TGTGCCAGCAAGGGAACAGTCACAGATACGCAGTATTTT
-	TRBJ2-2	TRBV6-5	TRBD2	CASSIGTSGNTGKLFF	TGTGCCAGCAGTATCGGGACTAGCGGTAACACCGGGAAGCTGTTTTTT
-	TRBJ2-5	TRBV11-2	-	CASSPWTPRGETQCF	TGTGCCAGCAGCCCATGGACCCCCAGGGGTGAGACCCAGTGCTTC
-	TRBJ1-3	TRBV4-1	-	CASSRWGISLGNTIYF	TGCGCCAGCAGCCGCTGGGGGATTTCCTTGGGAAACACCATATATTTT
many	TRBJ1-6	TRBV4-1	-	CASSQVRVSDSPLHF	TGCGCCAGCAGCCAAGTTCGGGTTTCGGATTCACCCCTCCACTTT
-	TRBJ2-1	TRBV11-1	-	CASSPGTITCNERFF	TGTGCCAGCAGCCCCGGGACGATCACCTGCAATGAGCGGTTCTTC
-	TRBJ2-5	TRBV30	TRBD2	CAWSVLGTSSFQETQYF	TGTGCCTGGAGTGTACTCGGGACTAGCTCGTTTCAAGAGACCCAGTACTTC
-	TRBJ2-7	TRBV11-2	TRBD1	CAISLGQGAYEQYF	TGTGCCATCAGCCTAGGACAGGGGGCCTACGAGCAGTACTTC
-	TRBJ2-1	TRBV11-2	-	CASSLRRGSHNEQFF	TGTGCCAGCAGCTTACGGAGGGGGTCCCACAATGAGCAGTTCTTC
-	TRBJ1-1	TRBV11-1	-	CASSFSVRTEGFF	TGTGCCAGCAGCTTTTCCGTTCGGACTGAAGGTTTCTTT
many	TRBJ1-5	TRBV29-1	-	CSVGQGNQPQHF	TGCAGCGTTGGACAGGGCAATCAGCCCCAGCATTTT
-	TRBJ2-1	TRBV11-2	-	CASSSDPTGWSEQFF	TGTGCCAGCAGCTCAGATCCAACGGGGTGGAGTGAGCAGTTCTTC
-	TRBJ2-7	TRBV6-2/TRBV6-3	-	CASRSHSSYEQHF	TGTGCCAGCAGAAGTCACAGTAGCTACGAGCAGCACTTC
once	TRBJ2-7	TRBV4-1	-	CASSPRDTDSHEQYF	TGTGCCAGCAGCCCCCGGGACACGGATTCCCACGAGCAGTACTTC
-	TRBJ2-2	TRBV11-1	-	CASSLGRERAVGELFF	TGTGCCAGCAGCCTCGGGCGGGAAAGAGCGGTCGGGGAGCTGTTTTTT
many	TRBJ1-3	TRBV29-1	TRBD1	CSVIEGGRNTIYF	TGCAGCGTTATCGAAGGGGGCAGAAACACCATATATTTT
few	TRBJ1-2	TRBV6-1	-	CASSDQARSNYGYTF	TGTGCCAGCAGTGATCAGGCACGGTCTAACTATGGCTACACCTTC
-	TRBJ2-7	TRBV12-3/TRBV12-4	TRBD1	CASILGQGPSYEQYF	TGTGCCAGCATCCTGGGACAGGGGCCATCCTACGAGCAGTACTTC
-	TRBJ2-5	TRBV12-3/TRBV12-4	-	CASSFVRGETQYF	TGTGCCAGCAGTTTTGTGCGCGGAGAGACCCAGTACTTC
-	TRBJ1-5	TRBV6-1	TRBD1	CASSEQGGHQPQHF	TGTGCCAGCAGTGAACAGGGGGGGCATCAGCCCCAGCATTTT
many	TRBJ1-1	TRBV6-5	TRBD1	CASSRQGGTEAFF	TGTGCCAGCAGCCGGCAGGGGGGAACTGAAGCTTTCTTT
-	TRBJ2-2	TRBV4-1	-	CAGSLSARGELFF	TGCGCCGGCAGTCTAAGCGCCCGCGGGGAGCTGTTTTTT
-	TRBJ2-2	TRBV11-2	-	CASCQTLRDTGELFF	TGTGCCAGCTGCCAAACCCTGAGGGACACCGGTGAGCTGTTTTTT
-	TRBJ2-6	TRBV12-3/TRBV12-4	-	CASKFSGAGANALTF	TGTGCCAGCAAGTTCTCGGGGGCTGGGGCCAACGCCCTGACTTTC
-	TRBJ2-3	TRBV7-7	TRBD1	CSSSPGQGAVDTQYF	TGTTCCAGCAGCCCGGGACAGGGGGCGGTAGATACGCAGTATTTT
many	TRBJ2-3	TRBV4-1	-	CASSQDFRLLALPPDTQYF	TGCGCCAGCAGCCAAGATTTCCGACTCCTGGCCCTGCCCCCAGATACGCAGTATTTT
-	TRBJ1-1	TRBV13	-	CASSLMVNTEAFF	TGTGCCAGCAGCTTAATGGTGAACACTGAAGCTTTCTTT
many	TRBJ1-2	TRBV29-1	TRBD1	CSVVETGGYTF	TGCAGCGTTGTGGAGACAGGGGGCTACACCTTC
few	TRBJ1-5	TRBV5-8	TRBD1	CASSQGGFGSNQPQHF	TGTGCCAGCAGCCAGGGGGGGTTCGGTAGCAATCAGCCCCAGCATTTT
few	TRBJ2-5	TRBV14	-	CASSRQSQETQYF	TGTGCCAGCAGTCGACAGAGTCAAGAGACCCAGTACTTC
-	TRBJ2-7	TRBV11-2	-	CASSHEGGSEQYF	TGTGCTAGCAGCCACGAAGGGGGTTCCGAGCAGTACTTC
few	TRBJ1-1	TRBV7-9	-	CASSLAVESEAFF	TGTGCCAGCAGCTTAGCCGTAGAGAGTGAAGCTTTCTTT
-	TRBJ2-1	TRBV4-2	TRBD2	CASRQELAGGNEQFF	TGTGCCAGCAGACAAGAGTTAGCGGGAGGCAATGAGCAGTTCTTC
many	TRBJ2-3	TRBV6-1	-	CASSPGRLDSDTQYF	TGTGCCAGCAGTCCCGGTAGACTAGACTCAGATACGCAGTATTTT
medium-sized	TRBJ1-6	TRBV11-1	-	CASSLRGNNSPLHF	TGTGCCAGCAGCTTAAGAGGAAATAATTCACCCCTCCACTTT
-	TRBJ2-1	TRBV11-2	-	CASSLIGNSYNEQFF	TGTGCCAGCAGCTTGATCGGGAACTCCTACAATGAGCAGTTCTTT
many	TRBJ2-1	TRBV6-2/TRBV6-3	-	CASNRAGPYNEQFF	TGTGCCAGTAACAGGGCAGGACCCTACAATGAGCAGTTCTTC
once	TRBJ2-7	TRBV4-3	TRBD1	CAGSQERDREIHEQYF	TGCGCCGGCAGCCAGGAAAGGGACAGGGAAATCCACGAGCAGTACTTC
-	TRBJ2-7	TRBV11-2	-	CASSSRTRKGYEQYF	TGCGCCAGCAGCTCGAGGACCAGGAAGGGCTACGAGCAGTACTTC
-	TRBJ1-2	TRBV11-2	-	CASRANPQPNYGYTF	TGTGCCAGCAGGGCCAACCCGCAGCCTAACTATGGCTACACCTTC
many	TRBJ2-3	TRBV5-1	TRBD1	CASSPNRGLGIDTQYF	TGCGCCAGCAGCCCAAACAGGGGGCTAGGGATAGATACGCAGTATTTT